This is a list of T cell receptor beta chains from one sample in a study of identical twins. A single record per CDR3 protein comes from TCRdb applying MiXCR to the 5' RACE reads. The repertoire holds hundreds of thousands of distinct CDR3 sequences, with about a tenth as singletons. Sequenced sample: memory (CD45RO+) T cells sorted from blood. These receptors were taken from a woman aged 18-29 years in good health. CDR3s leave out the opening cysteine and the closing phenylalanine or tryptophan.

V: TRBV4-3; CDR3: ASSLTDQNEQY
V: TRBV12-3/TRBV12-4; CDR3: ASSPGQHVSQH
V: TRBV3-1; CDR3: ASSLGQGPQY
V: TRBV3-1; CDR3: ASSSQDGLGY
V: TRBV9; CDR3: ASSGKLAGDSSTDTQY
V: TRBV25-1; CDR3: ASSDPGALVVQETQY
V: TRBV5-1; CDR3: ASSTGHYEQY
V: TRBV15; CDR3: ATSRPSGSDTGELF
V: TRBV5-5; CDR3: ASSAGGGRWNEQF
V: TRBV27; CDR3: ASSDSWDSWGLGQETQY